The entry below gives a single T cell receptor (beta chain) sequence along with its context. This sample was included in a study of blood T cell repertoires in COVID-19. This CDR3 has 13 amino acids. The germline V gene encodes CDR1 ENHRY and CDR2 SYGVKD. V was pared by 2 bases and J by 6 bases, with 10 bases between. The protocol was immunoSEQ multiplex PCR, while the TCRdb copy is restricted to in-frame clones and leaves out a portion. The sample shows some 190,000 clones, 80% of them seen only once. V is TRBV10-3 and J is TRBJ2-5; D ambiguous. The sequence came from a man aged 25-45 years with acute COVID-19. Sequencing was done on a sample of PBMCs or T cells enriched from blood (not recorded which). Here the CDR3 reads CAISEHPEQTQYF. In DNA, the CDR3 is TGTGCCATCAGTGAGCACCCTGAGCAGACCCAGTACTTC.